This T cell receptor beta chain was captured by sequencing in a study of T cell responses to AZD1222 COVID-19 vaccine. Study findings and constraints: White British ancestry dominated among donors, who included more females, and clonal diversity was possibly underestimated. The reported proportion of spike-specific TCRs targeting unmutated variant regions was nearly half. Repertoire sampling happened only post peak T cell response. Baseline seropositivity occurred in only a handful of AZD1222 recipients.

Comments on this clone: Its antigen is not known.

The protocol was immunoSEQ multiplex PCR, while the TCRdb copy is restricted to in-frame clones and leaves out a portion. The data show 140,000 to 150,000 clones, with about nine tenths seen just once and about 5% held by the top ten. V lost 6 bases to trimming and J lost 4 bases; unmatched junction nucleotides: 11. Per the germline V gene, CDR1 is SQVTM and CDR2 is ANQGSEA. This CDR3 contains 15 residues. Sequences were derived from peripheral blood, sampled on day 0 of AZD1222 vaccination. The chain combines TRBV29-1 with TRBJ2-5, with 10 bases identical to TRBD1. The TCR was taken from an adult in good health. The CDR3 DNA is TGCAGCGTGGTTGGACAGGGGGGACCCGGAGAGACCCAGTACTTC. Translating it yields CSVVGQGGPGETQYF.